These 16 T cell receptor beta chains were all obtained from the same sample, sequenced in a study of blood T cell repertoires in COVID-19. This table comes from immunoSEQ multiplex PCR, and its TCRdb copy is limited to in-frame clones, with some not included. The data show some 100,000 clones, under 90% seen once. The specimen sequenced was peripheral blood. The receptors were sampled from a woman in her 70s with acute or convalescent COVID-19.

The CDR3 protein is CASSRDSSYNEQFF. Written as DNA, the CDR3 is TGTGCCAGCAGCCGGGACAGCTCCTACAATGAGCAGTTCTTC. The V and J genes are TRBV7-9 and TRBJ2-1; 7 positions match TRBD1. The V and J ends lost 5 bases and 0 bases, in that order; junction bases with no gene match: 1. Per the germline V gene, CDR1 is SEHNR and CDR2 is FQNEAQ (reference sequence). The CDR3 runs 14 residues. Full variable domain (remainder filled in from reference TRBV7-9 and TRBJ2-1): DTGVSQNPRHKITKRGQNVTFRCDPISEHNRLYWYRQTLGQGPEFLTYFQNEAQLEKSRLLSDRFSAERPKGSFSTLEIQRTEQGDSAMYLCASSRDSSYNEQFFGPGTRLTVL.

A remark on this clone: One end of the junction varies from germline; a read error may be responsible. The rearrangement joins TRBV6-5 to TRBJ1-3; no definite D call. Germline CDR1 reads MNHEY; CDR2 reads SVGAGI. CDR3 length: 16 amino acids. The CDR3 protein is CASSYSVPGAGNTIYF. CDR3 nucleotides: TGTGCCAGCAGCTACTCCGTTCCGGGAGCTGGAAACACCATATATTTT.

For the CDR3, the DNA is TGTGCCAGCTCGCGGGGCCAGGAGCAGTTCTTC. Amino acids: CASSRGQEQFF. This sequence joins TRBV6-6 and TRBJ2-1, with D possibly TRBD2 on 6 matching bases. Germline V lookup: CDR1 MNHNY, CDR2 SVGAGI (reference sequence). The V end was cut by 8 bases, the J end by 10 bases, with 12 bases between. This CDR3 is built from 11 residues.

The V call is TRBV7-9, the J call TRBJ1-2; D possibly corresponds to TRBD1 (5 bases). The CDR3 length is 14 residues. The V gene's germline CDR1 is SEHNR and CDR2 FQNEAQ (reference sequence). The V gene lost 7 bases and the J gene lost 2 bases, with 14 bases spanning the gap. CDR3 protein: CASTYYRPNYGYTF. CDR3 sequence (DNA): TGTGCCAGCACCTATTACAGGCCGAACTATGGCTACACCTTC.

The chain joins TRBV5-1 to TRBJ1-2; 7 bases map to TRBD1. Per the germline V gene, CDR1 is SGHRS and CDR2 is YFSETQ. CDR3 size: 13 residues. The V gene end was trimmed by 4 bases and the J gene end by 8 bases; junction bases not matched to a gene: 8. CDR3 coding DNA: TGCGCCAGCAGCCATGGGACAGTGGGAGGCTACACCTTC. Translated: CASSHGTVGGYTF.

V and J are TRBV19 and TRBJ1-6, with 7 bases aligning to TRBD1. Germline-derived CDR1 and CDR2 are LNHDA and SQIVND (reference sequence). With 5 bases clipped from V and 3 bases from J, the junction kept 10 bases outside the gene matches. The CDR3 extends over 17 amino acids. The CDR3 coding sequence is TGTGCCAGTAGTTCCTCAGCAGGGGGAGACTATAATTCACCCCTCCACTTT. This translates into CASSSSAGGDYNSPLHF.

The chain links TRBV5-1 to TRBJ2-7; tentative D call: TRBD1 (6 bases). V was shortened by 3 bases and J by 6 bases, with 10 bases between the two germline ends. Germline V gene lookup returns CDR1 SGHRS and CDR2 YFSETQ. The length of the CDR3 is 12 residues. CDR3 amino acids: CASSWGPGEQYF. CDR3 nucleotide sequence: TGCGCCAGCAGCTGGGGGCCGGGCGAGCAGTACTTC.

The chain joins TRBV6-6 to TRBJ1-5, with 9 bases fitting TRBD1. V gave up 6 bases and J gave up 11 bases; unmatched junction bases: 5. The CDR3 runs 12 residues. Germline assignment: CDR1 MNHNY and CDR2 SVGAGI (reference sequence). The CDR3, as DNA: TGTGCCAGCAGGCCCGGGGACAGGGCCCAGCATTTT. Translated: CASRPGDRAQHF.

This sequence joins TRBV7-6 and TRBJ1-6, with D uncertain. The CDR3 sequence is 15 residues long. Germline CDR1 SGHVS, CDR2 FNYEAQ. V was shortened by 5 bases and J by 7 bases, with 15 bases between the two germline ends. CDR3 DNA: TGTGCCAGCAGCGAGAACCAGGTCACAAATTCACCCCTCCACTTT. Protein product: CASSENQVTNSPLHF.

The chain carries TRBV11-2 and TRBJ2-1; TRBD2 is a possible D gene (7 bases). The germline CDR1 and CDR2 sequences are SGHAT and FQNNGV. V gave up 5 bases and J gave up 5 bases, with 19 bases separating them. This CDR3 spans 16 amino acids. The CDR3 here is CASSLLGGGQNNEQFF. Written as DNA, the CDR3 is TGTGCCAGCAGCCTCCTAGGGGGGGGTCAGAACAATGAGCAGTTCTTC.

About this clone: The sample holds other DNA sequences that translate to the same CDR3. The CDR3 reads CASSGTGNQPQHF. The CDR3 coding sequence is TGTGCCAGCAGTGGGACAGGAAATCAGCCCCAGCATTTT. This chain connects TRBV28 to TRBJ1-5; TRBD1 matches 8 bases. After removal of 5 bases from V and 4 bases from J, the junction contained 1 base not matched to a gene. Looked up from germline, CDR1 is MDHEN and CDR2 is SYDVKM. The CDR3 is made up of 13 amino acids.

This clone has only one observation. The chain joins TRBV10-3 to TRBJ2-7; 7 bases are a match to TRBD2. Germline trimming cut 10 bases from V and 0 bases from J; bases unmatched to any gene: 3. CDR3 length equals 12 residues. CDR1 is ENHRY, CDR2 SYGVKD, per germline. Written as DNA, the CDR3 is TGTGCCACCAAGCGGGACTCCTACGAGCAGTACTTC. This gives the protein CATKRDSYEQYF.

This chain links TRBV6-1 with TRBJ1-2; the D is unclear. Trimming left V 1 base short and J 2 bases short, with 11 bases between. The CDR3 sequence is 15 residues long. CDR1 is MNHNS and CDR2 is SASEGT in the germline V gene. CDR3: CASSEVVGGNYGYTF. For the CDR3, the DNA is TGTGCCAGCAGTGAAGTGGTGGGAGGGAACTATGGCTACACCTTC.

The chain joins TRBV5-1 to TRBJ1-2; D ambiguous. Looked up from germline, CDR1 is SGHRS and CDR2 is YFSETQ. The ends were cut back, 4 bases at V and 5 bases at J, with 18 bases in the middle. There are 15 residues in the CDR3. The CDR3 spells CASSRERGRGYGYTF. In DNA form, the CDR3 reads TGCGCCAGCAGCCGGGAAAGAGGGAGAGGTTATGGCTACACCTTC.

V usage is TRBV20-1 and J usage is TRBJ1-1; weak D call: TRBD1 (6 bases). CDR1 is DFQATT, CDR2 SNEGSKA, per germline (reference sequence). The CDR3 covers 11 residues. Trimming took off 4 bases at V and 8 bases at J, with 11 bases between the two ends. The CDR3 is CSAKDRLEAFF. The CDR3 coding sequence is TGCAGTGCTAAAGACAGGTTGGAAGCTTTCTTT.

J is TRBJ1-1 and V is TRBV5-6, with D perhaps matching TRBD1 (5 bases). The germline V gene has CDR1 SGHDT and CDR2 YYEEEE. The CDR3 totals 15 residues. V dropped 1 base and J dropped 0 bases, with 10 bases sitting between them. Here the CDR3 reads CASSLYDRLNTEAFF. As DNA, the CDR3 is TGTGCCAGCAGCTTGTATGACAGACTGAACACTGAAGCTTTCTTT.